These 22 T cell receptor beta chains originate from one sample sequenced in a study of Ad26.COV2.S vaccination and SARS-CoV-2 variants. Treatment reported: around 19 received Ad26.COV2.S at low or high dose, single or two shots; 5 received placebo; per-sample allocation not given. Sampling was performed 63 days after the first vaccine or placebo injection. The table came from immunoSEQ multiplex PCR; TCRdb's copy has only in-frame clones and leaves some out. The sample consists of roughly 300,000 clones, less than 90% of them appearing once. The source material was peripheral blood, sampled in a trial of Ad26.COV2.S vaccine versus placebo. The source is a person aged 18-65 years who received the Ad26.COV2.S COVID-19 vaccine or a placebo.

The chain carries TRBV19 and TRBJ2-1, with 9 bases matching TRBD2. V was clipped by 3 bases and J by 8 bases; unmatched bases: 2. CDR1 and CDR2 (germline): LNHDA, SQIVND (reference sequence). CDR3 size: 13 residues. The CDR3 sequence: CASSMRTSDEQFF. The CDR3 DNA reads as TGTGCCAGTAGTATGAGGACTAGCGATGAGCAGTTCTTC.

The chain combines TRBV14 with TRBJ1-3; possibly TRBD1 for D (6 bases). The germline CDR1 and CDR2 sequences are SGHDN and FVKESK. The CDR3 is 14 residues long. Trimming cost V 1 base and J 9 bases, with 13 bases left between them. The CDR3 loop is CASSQGQGWSTIYF. For the CDR3, the DNA is TGTGCCAGCAGCCAAGGCCAGGGGTGGAGCACCATATATTTT.

The genes are TRBV7-2 and TRBJ2-3; 7 bases are a match to TRBD1. CDR1 and CDR2 (germline): SGHTA, FQGNSA. J was trimmed by 6 bases and V by 0 bases; bases with no gene match: 6. CDR3 size: 15 residues. The CDR3 sequence is CASSLASFRGDTQYF. CDR3 DNA: TGTGCCAGCAGCTTAGCGTCATTCAGGGGGGATACGCAGTATTTT.

This clone appeared once. The CDR3 protein is CASGARLGEQYF. DNA for the CDR3: TGTGCCTCAGGGGCAAGATTGGGCGAGCAGTACTTC. The rearrangement links TRBV12-3 or TRBV12-4 to TRBJ2-7; D is perhaps TRBD1 (6 bases). V lost 11 bases, J lost 6 bases, and 17 bases lay in between. The CDR3 loop spans 12 amino acids.

This clone was recorded once. The chain is built from TRBV28 and TRBJ2-7; TRBD2 might be the D (6 bases). Germline assignment: CDR1 MDHEN and CDR2 SYDVKM. CDR3 length: 12 amino acids. The germline V and J ends were trimmed by 8 bases and 2 bases, with 10 bases remaining between them. The CDR3 sequence: CASGGAPYEQYF. CDR3 in DNA: TGTGCCAGCGGAGGGGCCCCCTACGAGCAGTACTTC.

This chain joins TRBV28 and TRBJ2-7, with D maybe TRBD1 (9 bases). The CDR3 contains 17 residues. The germline V gene has CDR1 MDHEN and CDR2 SYDVKM. The ends were cut back, 5 bases at V and 7 bases at J, with 27 bases in the middle. CDR3 nucleotides: TGTGCCAGCAGTACTCCTGGGCCGAGTAGCGGGACAGGGGAGCAGTACTTC. It is translated as CASSTPGPSSGTGEQYF.

This sequence joins TRBV19 and TRBJ2-3, with TRBD1 as a possible D gene (5 bases). The germline CDR1 and CDR2 sequences are LNHDA and SQIVND (reference sequence). The CDR3 runs to 13 residues. Trimming removed 3 bases from V and 6 bases from J, with 10 bases in between. The CDR3 DNA is TGTGCCAGTAGTATCCAGGGTTGGGATACGCAGTATTTT. Translated: CASSIQGWDTQYF.

The chain uses TRBV27 and TRBJ2-7; no definite D call. V lost 8 bases and J 4 bases, leaving 15 bases between the germline ends. CDR3 size: 13 residues. From germline, CDR1 is MNHEY and CDR2 SMNVEV (reference sequence). The DNA for the CDR3 is TGTGCCAGCGCCTCCTCGACTGAGTACGAGCAGTACTTC. The encoded protein is CASASSTEYEQYF.

The chain combines TRBV5-8 with TRBJ1-2, with 10 bases fitting TRBD1. The CDR3 has 17 amino acids. The J segment lost 0 bases and the V segment lost 3 bases, leaving 8 bases of the junction unmatched. The germline V gene has CDR1 SGHTS and CDR2 YDEGEE. Here the CDR3 DNA reads TGTGCCAGCAGCTCCCGGGACAGGGGCGCCTCTAACTATGGCTACACCTTC. Its translation is CASSSRDRGASNYGYTF.

This clone was found many times. The genes are TRBV4-2 and TRBJ1-3; D is ambiguous. The CDR3 runs to 15 residues. V was cut by 2 bases and J by 3 bases, with 11 bases left in between. The germline gives CDR1 LGHNA, CDR2 YNFKEQ. In DNA form, the CDR3 reads TGTGCCAGCAGCCAATCTAAACTTGGTGGAAACACCATATATTTT. Protein sequence: CASSQSKLGGNTIYF.

The genes are TRBV29-1 and TRBJ2-2, with TRBD2 matching 9 bases. V was pared by 7 bases and J by 6 bases, with 9 bases of the junction left unmatched. CDR1 is SQVTM and CDR2 is ANQGSEA in the germline V gene. CDR3 length equals 14 residues. CDR3: CSARSGSTAGELFF. CDR3 DNA: TGCAGCGCCCGTAGCGGGAGTACGGCCGGGGAGCTGTTTTTT.

The CDR3 bases are TGTGCCAGCAGCTTACCTGGACAGGGGCGTAATGAAAAACTGTTTTTT. Its protein product is CASSLPGQGRNEKLFF. The chain employs TRBV7-4 and TRBJ1-4, with 9 bases fitting TRBD1. The CDR3 contains 16 residues. V lost 2 bases, J lost 4 bases, and 5 bases stayed unmatched. From germline, CDR1 is SGHVT and CDR2 SQSDAQ.

V and J are TRBV7-9 and TRBJ1-1, with D possibly TRBD1 on 6 matching bases. In germline, CDR1 is SEHNR, CDR2 FQNEAQ (reference sequence). This CDR3 is built from 11 residues. V was trimmed by 4 bases and J by 11 bases, leaving 11 bases between them. This chain's CDR3 is CASSWGQTAFF. DNA for the CDR3: TGTGCCAGCAGCTGGGGGCAGACCGCTTTCTTT.

The genes are TRBV3-1 (or the pseudogene TRBV3-2) and TRBJ1-1; a possible D gene is TRBD1 (6 bases). In germline, CDR1 is LGHDT, CDR2 YNNKEL (reference sequence). The CDR3 covers 14 residues. The germline V and J ends were trimmed by 1 base and 1 base, with 7 bases remaining between them. For the CDR3, the DNA is TGTGCCAGCAGCCAAGTGGGGGCGAACACTGAAGCTTTCTTT. Residues: CASSQVGANTEAFF.

The rearrangement links TRBV29-1 to TRBJ1-1; D unclear. Trimming left V 3 bases short and J 2 bases short, with 10 bases between. Per the germline V gene, CDR1 is SQVTM and CDR2 is ANQGSEA. The CDR3 has 13 residues. The CDR3 DNA sequence: TGCAGCGTTGAGAGGCCCCTCAACACTGAAGCTTTCTTT. Protein sequence: CSVERPLNTEAFF.

V is TRBV7-8 and J is TRBJ2-7, with 7 bases that match TRBD2. The CDR3 totals 16 residues. The V gene's germline CDR1 is SGHVS and CDR2 FQNEAQ. Trimming at V came to 5 bases and at J to 0 bases, leaving 10 bases not matched to a gene. In DNA form, the CDR3 reads TGTGCCAGCAGCCCCGGGGTGGCGGGAGTCTCCTACGAGCAGTACTTC. This translates into CASSPGVAGVSYEQYF.

The rearrangement joins TRBV3-1 (or the pseudogene TRBV3-2) to TRBJ1-6; no definite D call. Germline V gene lookup returns CDR1 LGHDT and CDR2 YNNKEL (reference sequence). V lost 0 bases to trimming and J lost 4 bases, with 10 bases between them. The CDR3 extends over 16 amino acids. The CDR3 DNA reads as TGTGCCAGCAGCCAAGAAATCGGGCGATATAATTCACCCCTCCACTTT. This gives the protein CASSQEIGRYNSPLHF.

This clone was seen a few times. The chain couples TRBV19 to TRBJ2-5, with 7 bases matching TRBD1. V gave up 4 bases and J gave up 4 bases; unmatched junction bases: 9. The CDR3 has 15 amino acids. Germline V CDR1 and CDR2: LNHDA, SQIVND (reference sequence). As DNA, the CDR3 is TGTGCCAGTAGTAACTCCGGACAGGCGGCAGAGACCCAGTACTTC. This encodes CASSNSGQAAETQYF.

The rearrangement uses TRBV2 and TRBJ2-6; D is undetermined. CDR1 and CDR2 from the germline V gene are SNHLY and FYNNEI. CDR3 size: 13 residues. Trimming stripped 4 bases from V and 12 bases from J, with 13 bases between. CDR3 loop: CASSGKPTGVLTF. The CDR3 nucleotides read TGTGCCAGCAGTGGCAAGCCAACCGGCGTCCTGACTTTC.

The count of this clone is one. The gene calls are TRBV5-1 and TRBJ1-2; TRBD1 aligns across 11 bases. With 4 bases clipped from V and 8 bases from J, the junction kept 7 bases outside the gene matches. Germline V gives CDR1 SGHRS, CDR2 YFSETQ. The CDR3 is made up of 14 amino acids. CDR3: CASSKGQGAEGYTF. As DNA, the CDR3 is TGCGCCAGCAGCAAAGGACAGGGGGCGGAAGGCTACACCTTC.

The rearrangement uses TRBV6-4 and TRBJ2-1; D unresolved. V lost 2 bases and J 7 bases, leaving 6 bases between the germline ends. Germline assignment: CDR1 MRHNA and CDR2 SNTAGT. CDR3 length equals 12 residues. The CDR3 nucleotides read TGTGCCAGCAGTGACGGGGTTAATGAGCAGTTCTTC. Amino acids: CASSDGVNEQFF.

This clone has a single count. This chain connects TRBV28 to TRBJ2-1; 10 bases are a match to TRBD2. The CDR3 has 17 amino acids. The germline V gene encodes CDR1 MDHEN and CDR2 SYDVKM. With V trimmed by 3 bases and J by 2 bases, 7 bases remained unmatched. For the CDR3, the DNA is TGTGCCAGCAGTTTGGCTAGCGGGGGTTCTCCCTACAATGAGCAGTTCTTC. Translation: CASSLASGGSPYNEQFF.